These 14 T cell receptor beta chains came from one sample sequenced in a study of T cells in localized non-small cell lung cancer (dated by TCRdb to the early 2020s). The library was generated by the immunoSEQ multiplex PCR assay. In its TCRdb copy, this immuneACCESS table keeps in-frame sequences only and misses some clones. Where compared with another copy, unresolved V genes explain less than half of these, and the others have no known cause. The table for this sample lists about 83,000 clones; approximately 80% of them were counted only once. Roughly 9.8% of the sample rests with the top ten. This specimen consisted of peripheral blood, obtained before any cancer treatment. All receptors derive from a female donor of 60 years or more with stage I lung adenocarcinoma.

As DNA, the CDR3 is TGTGCCTGGAGCGCACCGGGACCCCTCTCCTACGAGCAGTACTTC. It encodes CAWSAPGPLSYEQYF. The chain carries TRBV30 and TRBJ2-7, with D perhaps TRBD1 or TRBD2 (5 bases each). Per the germline V gene, CDR1 is GTSNPN and CDR2 is SVGIG (reference sequence). CDR3 length: 15 amino acids. V gave up 3 bases and J gave up 0 bases, with 15 bases separating them.

V is TRBV6-1 and J is TRBJ2-1, with D unresolved. Trimming removed 6 bases from V and 0 bases from J, with 9 bases in between. This CDR3 region has 14 residues. The germline V gene has CDR1 MNHNS and CDR2 SASEGT. The CDR3 reads CASRPFSSYNEQFF. The DNA of the CDR3 is TGTGCCAGCAGGCCTTTTAGCTCCTACAATGAGCAGTTCTTC.

The chain has TRBV30 and TRBJ1-5; D gene unclear. This CDR3 comprises 13 residues. Germline V gives CDR1 GTSNPN, CDR2 SVGIG (reference sequence). Trimming took 0 bases from V and 8 from J, leaving 11 bases between them. CDR3 nucleotide sequence: TGTGCCTGGAGTGTTGGCCTGAAAGAGCCCCAGCATTTT. This encodes CAWSVGLKEPQHF.

V usage is TRBV13 and J usage is TRBJ1-6; tentative D call: TRBD1 (6 bases). This CDR3 spans 16 amino acids. Trimming shortened V by 2 bases and J by 0 bases, and 8 bases separated the two germline ends. Germline CDR1 reads PRHDT; CDR2 reads FYEKMQ (reference sequence). The CDR3: CASSLRGSSYNSPLHF. CDR3 sequence (DNA): TGTGCCAGCAGCTTAAGGGGGAGCTCCTATAATTCACCCCTCCACTTT.

This clone was seen just once. This rearrangement joins TRBV28 to TRBJ2-5; possibly TRBD2 for D (6 bases). Trimming took off 6 bases at V and 2 bases at J, with 13 bases between the two ends. The CDR3 consists of 14 residues. The germline gives CDR1 MDHEN, CDR2 SYDVKM. The CDR3: CASSPGDLQETQYF. The CDR3 DNA follows: TGTGCCAGCAGCCCGGGGGACTTGCAAGAGACCCAGTACTTC.

The chain combines TRBV4-2 with TRBJ2-7; D unclear. CDR3 length: 12 residues. Germline V lookup: CDR1 LGHNA, CDR2 YNFKEQ. Trimming took off 1 base at V and 7 bases at J, with 8 bases between the two ends. CDR3 in amino acids: CASSQAGGEQYF. The CDR3 coding sequence is TGTGCCAGCAGCCAAGCAGGCGGAGAGCAGTACTTC.

The chain has TRBV19 and TRBJ1-6; TRBD1 matches 8 bases. Unmatched junction bases numbered 6, after V lost 2 bases and J lost 9 bases. The CDR3 is 15 residues long. Looked up from germline, CDR1 is LNHDA and CDR2 is SQIVND (reference sequence). Written as DNA, the CDR3 is TGTGCCAGTAGTATATCGCAGGGGGCTGTTTCACCCCTCCACTTT. It encodes CASSISQGAVSPLHF.

There are a few counts of this clone. V gene TRBV7-8 combines with J gene TRBJ2-7, with TRBD1 as a possible D gene (6 bases). Germline V gene sequence: CDR1 SGHVS, CDR2 FQNEAQ. V lost 1 base and J lost 6, with 13 bases in between. The CDR3 loop spans 14 amino acids. This CDR3 is CASSLVPGDTEQYF. Written as DNA, the CDR3 is TGTGCCAGCAGCTTAGTACCAGGGGACACCGAGCAGTACTTC. The full variable domain, its missing parts supplied by reference TRBV7-8 and TRBJ2-7, is GAGVSQSPRYKVAKRGQDVALRCDPISGHVSLFWYQQALGQGPEFLTYFQNEAQLDKSGLPSDRFFAERPEGSVSTLKIQRTQQEDSAVYLCASSLVPGDTEQYFGPGTRLTVT.

The gene calls are TRBV28 and TRBJ2-3; 9 bases line up with TRBD2. The CDR3 consists of 16 residues. Germline-derived CDR1 and CDR2 are MDHEN and SYDVKM. The V and J ends lost 6 bases and 5 bases, in that order; junction bases with no gene match: 12. DNA of the CDR3: TGTGCCAGCAGCCTGATTAGCGGGAGTAAGAAAGATACGCAGTATTTT. Translating gives CASSLISGSKKDTQYF.

The chain has TRBV27 and TRBJ1-5; D not resolved. This CDR3 region has 13 residues. V dropped 3 bases and J dropped 5 bases, with 8 bases sitting between them. Looked up from germline, CDR1 is MNHEY and CDR2 is SMNVEV (reference sequence). The CDR3 DNA sequence: TGTGCCAGCAGTTTTGGCGGGGATCAGCCCCAGCATTTT. Its protein is CASSFGGDQPQHF.

This clone was recorded only once. This CDR3 reads CAWSTTFGRGTYNEQFF. CDR3 bases: TGTGCCTGGAGTACCACCTTCGGGCGTGGTACATACAATGAGCAGTTCTTC. The chain recombines TRBV30 with TRBJ2-1; D not resolved. V lost 2 bases and J lost 4, with 21 bases in between. Germline CDR1 GTSNPN, CDR2 SVGIG (reference sequence). The CDR3 sequence is 17 residues long.

This chain uses TRBV7-2 with TRBJ1-1; no firm D call. Germline loops: CDR1 SGHTA, CDR2 FQGNSA. The CDR3 has 14 amino acids. V shed 5 bases and J shed 1 base, with 11 bases lying between them. CDR3 in amino acids: CASSPRIWNTEAFF. The CDR3 DNA sequence: TGTGCCAGCAGCCCCAGGATTTGGAACACTGAAGCTTTCTTT.

The V and J genes are TRBV9 and TRBJ1-1, with TRBD1 matching 7 bases. The CDR3 is 13 amino acids. Germline-derived CDR1 and CDR2 are SGDLS and YYNGEE. Germline trimming cut 3 bases from V and 4 bases from J; bases unmatched to any gene: 3. The CDR3 here is CASSGRGGTEAFF. The CDR3 bases are TGTGCCAGCAGCGGCAGGGGGGGCACTGAAGCTTTCTTT.

V gene TRBV21-1 combines with J gene TRBJ1-5. TRBV21-1 is a listed pseudogene. The CDR3 is 13 amino acids. CDR3 DNA sequence: TGTGCCAGCCGGGACGAAGGGAATCAGCCCCAGCATTTT. Amino acid sequence: CASRDEGNQPQHF.